Below are 32 T cell receptor beta chains sequenced from a single sample in a study of cytomegalovirus exposure and HLA in healthy donors. Primers: 60 Vbeta forward and 13 Jbeta reverse. Using immunoSEQ multiplex PCR, the repertoire was profiled, and TCRdb retains in-frame clones only, with some absent. Among about 120,000 clones listed, 65% to 90% were seen once. The sequenced sample was PBMCs. The source is a woman aged 40 to 50 in good health and CMV-seronegative.

This clone was seen once. The V gene is TRBV6-1, the J gene TRBJ2-1, with D perhaps matching TRBD1 (7 bases). Germline loops: CDR1 MNHNS, CDR2 SASEGT. The CDR3 contains 15 residues. The V end lost 5 bases, the J end lost 9 bases, and 20 bases lay between the germline ends. The DNA for the CDR3 is TGTGCCAGCAGTTCCCAGGGGGGCGCAAGGTTTGAGCAGTTCTTC. As protein: CASSSQGGARFEQFF.

The J gene is TRBJ2-7, the V gene TRBV6-5; 10 bases are a match to TRBD1. After removal of 4 bases from V and 3 bases from J, the junction contained 6 bases not matched to a gene. The germline V gene has CDR1 MNHEY and CDR2 SVGAGI. The CDR3 length is 15 residues. The CDR3, as DNA: TGTGCCAGCAGTTCCGCCGGGACAGGGGACTACGAGCAGTACTTC. Translated, it gives CASSSAGTGDYEQYF.

V and J are TRBV9 and TRBJ2-1; a weak D match, TRBD2 (5 bases). CDR1 and CDR2 from the germline V gene are SGDLS and YYNGEE. The ends were cut back, 0 bases at V and 9 bases at J, with 16 bases in the middle. This CDR3 contains 15 residues. In DNA, the CDR3 is TGTGCCAGCAGCGTAGATCTTGGGTATGAGGGTGAGCAGTTCTTC. It codes for CASSVDLGYEGEQFF.

The rearrangement joins TRBV6-1 to TRBJ2-5, with 9 bases that match TRBD2. CDR1 is MNHNS, CDR2 SASEGT, per germline. The length of the CDR3 is 15 residues. V lost 1 base to trimming and J lost 5 bases; unmatched junction nucleotides: 5. CDR3 protein: CASSEGAGGAETQYF. For the CDR3, the DNA is TGTGCCAGCAGTGAAGGAGCGGGGGGCGCGGAGACCCAGTACTTC.

The gene calls are TRBV5-6 and TRBJ1-2; maybe TRBD1 (6 bases). The V end was cut by 0 bases, the J end by 8 bases, with 17 bases between. This CDR3 contains 15 residues. Germline assignment: CDR1 SGHDT and CDR2 YYEEEE. CDR3: CASSLDRVLVNGYTF. The CDR3 region has the DNA TGTGCCAGCAGCTTGGACAGGGTCTTGGTTAACGGCTACACCTTC. Using reference TRBV5-6 and TRBJ1-2 for the parts outside the CDR3, the full variable domain is DAGVTQSPTHLIKTRGQQVTLRCSPKSGHDTVSWYQQALGQGPQFIFQYYEEEERQRGNFPDRFSGHQFPNYSSELNVNALLLGDSALYLCASSLDRVLVNGYTFGSGTRLTVV.

The chain combines TRBV5-6 with TRBJ1-6; D not resolved. Germline V lookup: CDR1 SGHDT, CDR2 YYEEEE. The CDR3 is made up of 16 amino acids. Trimming cost V 6 bases and J 2 bases, with 15 bases left between them. The CDR3, as DNA: TGTGCCAGCACCTCGCGAGGAGGACCCTATAATTCACCCCTCCACTTT. As protein: CASTSRGGPYNSPLHF.

The rearrangement joins TRBV28 to TRBJ1-1, with 8 bases lining up with TRBD1. V shed 5 bases and J 6 bases; nucleotides not matched to a gene: 8. The CDR3 spans 14 residues. Per the germline V gene, CDR1 is MDHEN and CDR2 is SYDVKM. The CDR3 bases are TGTGCCAGCAGTCGCCAGGGGGCGCGGGCTGAAGCTTTCTTT. Residues: CASSRQGARAEAFF.

This clone appeared once. The rearrangement joins TRBV6-5 to TRBJ2-3, with D possibly TRBD2 on 6 matching bases. V was shortened by 6 bases and J by 5 bases, with 15 bases between the two germline ends. CDR3 length: 14 residues. Germline loops: CDR1 MNHEY, CDR2 SVGAGI. The CDR3: CASSSGTSLDTQYF. As DNA, the CDR3 is TGTGCCAGCAGCTCCGGGACTTCCCTAGATACGCAGTATTTT.

This sequence joins TRBV19 and TRBJ2-6; tentatively, D is TRBD1 (5 bases). The CDR3 spans 17 residues. V was pared by 5 bases and J by 2 bases, with 16 bases between. Germline V gene data show CDR1 as LNHDA and CDR2 as SQIVND (reference sequence). In DNA form, the CDR3 reads TGTGCCAGTAGTCTATACAAGACAGAAGCTGGGGCCAACGTCCTGACTTTC. It encodes CASSLYKTEAGANVLTF.

The chain couples TRBV4-1 to TRBJ2-5; 7 bases line up with TRBD2. The J call is in doubt because the DNA end fits TRBJ2-7 better. From germline, CDR1 is MGHRA and CDR2 YSYEKL. CDR3 length: 12 amino acids. In nucleotides, the CDR3 is TGCGCCAGCAGCCAGGGGGGGAGCGAGCAGTACTTC. Its protein product is CASSQGGSEQYF.

This clone was seen a single time. This chain links TRBV7-9 with TRBJ2-5; tentatively, D is TRBD1 (6 bases). Looked up from germline, CDR1 is SEHNR and CDR2 is FQNEAQ (reference sequence). Trimming removed 5 bases from V and 2 bases from J, with 21 bases in between. The CDR3 has 17 residues. This CDR3 is CASSRDRYYGTQETQYF. The CDR3 DNA is TGTGCCAGCAGCAGAGACAGGTATTATGGGACGCAAGAGACCCAGTACTTC.

The table lists this clone with a few counts. The gene calls are TRBV6-1 and TRBJ2-1, with a weak D call TRBD1 (6 bases). This CDR3 is built from 15 residues. CDR1 and CDR2 (germline): MNHNS, SASEGT. V dropped 2 bases and J dropped 9 bases, with 17 bases sitting between them. The CDR3 is CASSEFAGEKGEQFF. Written as DNA, the CDR3 is TGTGCCAGCAGTGAATTCGCAGGGGAGAAAGGTGAGCAGTTCTTC.

A note on this clone: Other DNA sequences in this specimen translate into the identical CDR3. This chain connects TRBV5-1 to TRBJ2-3; the D is unclear. Per germline, CDR1 SGHRS and CDR2 YFSETQ. V lost 2 bases to trimming and J lost 0 bases, with 7 bases between them. The CDR3 contains 14 residues. This chain's CDR3 is CASSLSSSTDTQYF. The CDR3 DNA follows: TGCGCCAGCAGCTTAAGCTCTAGCACAGATACGCAGTATTTT.

This chain joins TRBV7-9 and TRBJ1-4; 8 nucleotides agree with TRBD1. With V trimmed by 3 bases and J by 6 bases, 6 bases remained unmatched. The CDR3 runs to 15 residues. Per germline, CDR1 SEHNR and CDR2 FQNEAQ (reference sequence). The CDR3 bases are TGTGCCAGCAGCTTGGGACAGGCTGGGGATGAAAAACTGTTTTTT. This gives the protein CASSLGQAGDEKLFF.

V is TRBV6-1 and J is TRBJ1-5; D is possibly TRBD1 (5 bases). Germline V gene sequence: CDR1 MNHNS, CDR2 SASEGT. V was trimmed by 4 bases and J by 4 bases, leaving 14 bases between them. CDR3 length: 15 amino acids. The CDR3 DNA is TGTGCCAGCAGTGTAATCGGACAACAGAATCAGCCCCAGCATTTT. Residues: CASSVIGQQNQPQHF.

The rearrangement links TRBV5-4 to TRBJ1-2; the D gene is possibly TRBD1 (6 bases). This CDR3 has 14 amino acids. Germline V CDR1 and CDR2: SGHNT, YYREEE (reference sequence). V lost 2 bases to trimming and J lost 5 bases, with 13 bases between them. Here the CDR3 DNA reads TGTGCCAGCAGCTTCCAGGGGATGGGATATGGCTACACCTTC. Translating gives CASSFQGMGYGYTF.

The chain employs TRBV5-8 and TRBJ2-5; 7 bases are a match to TRBD2. CDR1 and CDR2 from the germline V gene are SGHTS and YDEGEE. The junction had 16 bases not matched to a gene; V was cut back by 3 bases and J by 5 bases. The CDR3 loop spans 17 amino acids. DNA for the CDR3: TGTGCCAGCAGCTCGGGGGTTCGCGGGAGTGGTGTGGAGACCCAGTACTTC. Its protein is CASSSGVRGSGVETQYF.

The chain is built from TRBV6-1 and TRBJ2-3; no clear D. Trimming removed 8 bases from V and 8 bases from J, with 14 bases in between. The CDR3 length is 12 residues. Germline CDR1 and CDR2: MNHNS and SASEGT. The chain's CDR3 is CASDGGTSTQYF. CDR3 bases: TGTGCCAGCGACGGCGGAACGAGTACGCAGTATTTT.

The gene calls are TRBV7-2 and TRBJ2-1; TRBD1 aligns across 9 bases. The CDR3 consists of 15 residues. The V gene's germline CDR1 is SGHTA and CDR2 FQGNSA. Trimming at V came to 2 bases and at J to 3 bases, leaving 2 bases not matched to a gene. Written as DNA, the CDR3 is TGTGCCAGCAGCTTAAGACAGGGGGACTACAATGAGCAGTTCTTC. The encoded protein is CASSLRQGDYNEQFF.

This clone was observed once. This chain connects TRBV18 to TRBJ1-2; 8 bases line up with TRBD1. The CDR3 length is 14 residues. The V segment lost 6 bases and the J segment 0 bases; nucleotides outside the gene matches: 3. Germline V gene data show CDR1 as KGHSH and CDR2 as LQKENI. The CDR3 protein is CASSWTGPNYGYTF. For the CDR3, the DNA is TGTGCCAGCTCCTGGACAGGGCCTAACTATGGCTACACCTTC.

This chain joins TRBV6-1 and TRBJ1-6, with D possibly matching TRBD1 (6 bases). V lost 3 bases to trimming and J lost 9 bases, with 12 bases between them. Germline V gene sequence: CDR1 MNHNS, CDR2 SASEGT. This CDR3 region has 14 residues. The CDR3 DNA reads TGTGCCAGCAGTGACTACAGGGAAACTTCACCCCTCCACTTT. Translation: CASSDYRETSPLHF.

The chain links TRBV27 to TRBJ1-3; tentatively, D is TRBD1 (5 bases). Trimming cost V 5 bases and J 1 base, with 6 bases left between them. The CDR3 runs to 13 residues. The germline CDR1 and CDR2 sequences are MNHEY and SMNVEV (reference sequence). The CDR3 DNA follows: TGTGCCAGCAGTCGGGGGTCTGGAAACACCATATATTTT. Amino acid sequence: CASSRGSGNTIYF.

In DNA, the CDR3 is TGTGCCAGCAGCGTAGACGCGGGAGGCCGGGAGACCCAGTACTTC. This translates into CASSVDAGGRETQYF. The rearrangement uses TRBV9 and TRBJ2-5, with TRBD2 identical over 8 bases. J was trimmed by 5 bases and V by 0 bases; bases with no gene match: 6. The CDR3 spans 15 residues. CDR1 and CDR2 from the germline V gene are SGDLS and YYNGEE.

This sequence joins TRBV28 and TRBJ2-3; TRBD1 aligns across 11 bases. The CDR3 is 15 residues long. V lost 3 bases and J lost 6; bases outside the gene matches: 5. Germline V lookup: CDR1 MDHEN, CDR2 SYDVKM. The chain's CDR3 is CASSLDRGLRDTQYF. The CDR3 nucleotides read TGTGCCAGCAGTTTGGACAGGGGGCTAAGGGATACGCAGTATTTT.

J is TRBJ2-3 and V is TRBV13; 8 bases align to TRBD1. The CDR3 extends over 15 amino acids. V lost 5 bases and J lost 3; bases outside the gene matches: 7. The germline gives CDR1 PRHDT, CDR2 FYEKMQ (reference sequence). Written as DNA, the CDR3 is TGTGCCAGCAGCGCCTTACAGGGGGTTACAGATACGCAGTATTTT. Translated: CASSALQGVTDTQYF. Complete variable domain (other parts from reference TRBV13 and TRBJ2-3): AAGVIQSPRHLIKEKRETATLKCYPIPRHDTVYWYQQGPGQDPQFLISFYEKMQSDKGSIPDRFSAQQFSDYHSELNMSSLELGDSALYFCASSALQGVTDTQYFGPGTRLTVL.

The V and J genes are TRBV11-3 and TRBJ2-5; TRBD1 aligns across 7 bases. CDR3 length: 15 amino acids. Trimming at V came to 3 bases and at J to 1 base, leaving 5 bases not matched to a gene. Germline V CDR1 and CDR2: SGHNT, YENEEA. The DNA for the CDR3 is TGTGCCAGCAGCTTCGGGGACAGCTGCCAAGAGACCCAGTACTTC. Its protein is CASSFGDSCQETQYF.

The genes are TRBV28 and TRBJ1-1, with 9 bases fitting TRBD1. Trimming took 6 bases from V and 0 from J; bases not matched to a gene: 5. The CDR3 consists of 15 residues. Germline CDR1 reads MDHEN; CDR2 reads SYDVKM. CDR3 DNA: TGTGCCAGCAGCGTGACAGGGGGGTTGAACACTGAAGCTTTCTTT. Its translation: CASSVTGGLNTEAFF.

The chain carries TRBV7-2 and TRBJ2-1; 8 positions match TRBD2. V was clipped by 4 bases and J by 4 bases; unmatched bases: 3. Germline CDR1 is SGHTA and CDR2 is FQGNSA. The CDR3 is made up of 14 amino acids. CDR3 loop: CASSSGLDYNEQFF. DNA of the CDR3: TGTGCCAGCAGCTCGGGACTAGATTACAATGAGCAGTTCTTC.

The chain couples TRBV19 to TRBJ2-7, with 9 bases lining up with TRBD1. The CDR3 contains 15 residues. V was clipped by 7 bases and J by 5 bases; unmatched bases: 12. From germline, CDR1 is LNHDA and CDR2 SQIVND (reference sequence). The DNA for the CDR3 is TGTGCCAGTAACCCGTCGACAGGGGGGCTCAACGAGCAGTACTTC. Protein sequence: CASNPSTGGLNEQYF.

J is TRBJ2-7 and V is TRBV4-1; the match to TRBD2 covers 7 bases. The CDR3 sequence is 13 residues long. The V and J ends lost 6 bases and 5 bases, in that order; junction bases with no gene match: 7. From germline, CDR1 is MGHRA and CDR2 YSYEKL. DNA of the CDR3: TGCGCCAGCAGACGCGCGGGGGTGGACGAGCAGTACTTC. Residues: CASRRAGVDEQYF.

This chain's CDR3 is CASSLTLGQTYEQYF. For the CDR3, the DNA is TGTGCCAGCAGTTTAACCTTGGGACAGACTTACGAGCAGTACTTC. The chain uses TRBV27 and TRBJ2-7, with 7 bases fitting TRBD1. The CDR3 contains 15 residues. Looked up from germline, CDR1 is MNHEY and CDR2 is SMNVEV (reference sequence). J gave up 4 bases and V 2 bases, and 8 bases lay outside the gene matches.

Points on this clone: At the DNA level, this CDR3 is encoded by other sequences in the same sample as well. V and J are TRBV2 and TRBJ1-3; 9 positions match TRBD1. Germline values: CDR1 SNHLY, CDR2 FYNNEI. The CDR3 spans 13 residues. V gave up 5 bases and J gave up 7 bases; unmatched junction bases: 3. CDR3 nucleotides: TGTGCCAGCAGTCCTACAGGGGGCAACACCATATATTTT. Protein product: CASSPTGGNTIYF.